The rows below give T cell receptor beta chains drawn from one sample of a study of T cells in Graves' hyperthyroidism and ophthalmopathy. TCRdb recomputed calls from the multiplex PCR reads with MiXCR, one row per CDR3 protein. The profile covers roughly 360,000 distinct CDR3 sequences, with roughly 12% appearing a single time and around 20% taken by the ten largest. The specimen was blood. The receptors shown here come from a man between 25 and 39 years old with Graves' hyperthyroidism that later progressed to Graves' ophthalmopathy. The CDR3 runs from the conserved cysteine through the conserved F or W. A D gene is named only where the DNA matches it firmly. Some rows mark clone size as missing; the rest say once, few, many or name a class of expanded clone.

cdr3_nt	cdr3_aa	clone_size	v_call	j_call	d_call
TGTGCCAGCAGAGCCGGACAGATGTTTTCCTACAATGAGCAGTTCTTC	CASRAGQMFSYNEQFF	many	TRBV7-9	TRBJ2-1	NA
TGCGCCAGCAGTATGAAGTGGGGGAACACTGAAGCTTTCTTT	CASSMKWGNTEAFF	many	TRBV5-1	TRBJ1-1	NA
TGCAGCGCTTCCGGGACAGGGGGCGTCGGCTACACCTTC	CSASGTGGVGYTF	NA	TRBV29-1	TRBJ1-2	TRBD1
TGTGCCAGCAGTAACTACTACAATGAGCAGTTCTTC	CASSNYYNEQFF	many	TRBV12-3/TRBV12-4	TRBJ2-1	NA
TGTGCCAGCAGTTACTCGGTCCAGGGGGCGGGTGGAAACACCATATATTTT	CASSYSVQGAGGNTIYF	few	TRBV6-5	TRBJ1-3	TRBD1
TGCAGTGCTAGAGATGGGGACAGGGACCACAATGAGCAGTTCTTC	CSARDGDRDHNEQFF	NA	TRBV20-1	TRBJ2-1	TRBD1
TGTGCCACCAGTGATACTGACAGAGAGCAGTTCTTC	CATSDTDREQFF	NA	TRBV24-1	TRBJ2-1	NA
TGTGCCAGCAGCTTGTCCACAGGGAAAAACTATGGCTACACCTTC	CASSLSTGKNYGYTF	NA	TRBV7-9	TRBJ1-2	NA
TGTGCCAGCAGTTGGGACAGCTCTAACTATGGCTACACCTTC	CASSWDSSNYGYTF	NA	TRBV6-1	TRBJ1-2	TRBD1
TGTGCCATCAGTGAGGCAGGTTCCTACGAGCAGTACTTC	CAISEAGSYEQYF	many	TRBV10-3	TRBJ2-7	NA
TGTGCCAGCTCACCAGGAAAAGATACGCAGTATTTT	CASSPGKDTQYF	many	TRBV18	TRBJ2-3	NA
TGTGCCAGCAGTGAGGAGACAGGGGAGGGCTACGAGCAGTACTTC	CASSEETGEGYEQYF	many	TRBV6-1	TRBJ2-7	NA
TGTGCCAGTAGTCATACAGGGACTGAAGCTTTCTTT	CASSHTGTEAFF	few	TRBV19	TRBJ1-1	NA
TGCAGTGCGCAGACAGGGAGGGGGGCCAAAAACATTCAGTACTTC	CSAQTGRGAKNIQYF	many	TRBV20-1	TRBJ2-4	NA
TGTGCCAGCTCAGCGGACGAGAACACTGAAGCTTTCTTT	CASSADENTEAFF	many	TRBV18	TRBJ1-1	NA
TGTGCCAGCAGCTTTATTACAACGGGAGATACGCAGTATTTT	CASSFITTGDTQYF	few	TRBV7-2	TRBJ2-3	NA
TGCGCCAGCAGCCAGGACAGTACAAACAATGAGCAGTTCTTC	CASSQDSTNNEQFF	once	TRBV5-1	TRBJ2-1	NA
TGTGCCAGCTCACTCACGGCGGGACAGGGGAAGACTGAAGCTTTCTTT	CASSLTAGQGKTEAFF	many	TRBV18	TRBJ1-1	TRBD1
TGTGCCAGCAGCTCCTCGACAGGGGGCAACGAGCAGTACTTC	CASSSSTGGNEQYF	many	TRBV13	TRBJ2-7	TRBD1
TGTGCCAGCAGCAGGGGCCGGGACCACAATCAGCCCCAGCATTTT	CASSRGRDHNQPQHF	many	TRBV7-8	TRBJ1-5	NA
TGTGCCAGCAGTGACGACAGGCCTAATGAAAAACTGTTTTTT	CASSDDRPNEKLFF	few	TRBV28	TRBJ1-4	NA
TGTGCCAGCAGTAAGGGACGTAGCAAAAACATTCAGTACTTC	CASSKGRSKNIQYF	few	TRBV27	TRBJ2-4	NA
TGTGCCAGCAGTTACTTCGACAGCTCCTACGAGCAGTACTTC	CASSYFDSSYEQYF	many	TRBV6-6	TRBJ2-7	NA
TGCGCCAGCAGCCAAGATCCGGGACAGGGCTCCTACGAGCAGTACTTC	CASSQDPGQGSYEQYF	NA	TRBV4-1	TRBJ2-7	TRBD1
TGTGCCAGCAGTTTAATCGACAGGGGCGAGCAGTTCTTC	CASSLIDRGEQFF	NA	TRBV12-3/TRBV12-4	TRBJ2-1	TRBD1
TGCGCCAGCAGCTCTTGGACAGGCAACACTGAAGCTTTCTTT	CASSSWTGNTEAFF	many	TRBV5-1	TRBJ1-1	TRBD1
TGTGCCAGCAGCTTGAGGACAGGGGGCGGCCAAGAGACCCAGTACTTC	CASSLRTGGGQETQYF	NA	TRBV5-4	TRBJ2-5	TRBD1
TGTGCCTGGAGTGTACTCAGTAGGATAGTGGGCGAGCAGTACTTC	CAWSVLSRIVGEQYF	NA	TRBV30	TRBJ2-7	NA
TGCAGTGCTAGAGGACAGGGCCTCGGGGGTAAAAACATTCAGTACTTC	CSARGQGLGGKNIQYF	NA	TRBV20-1	TRBJ2-4	NA
TGCGCCAGCAGCCAAGACAACAGGGTTTTTACTGAAGCTTTCTTT	CASSQDNRVFTEAFF	NA	TRBV4-1	TRBJ1-1	NA
TGTGCCAGCAGCGTAGACTCAAAGGACGGCGAGCAGTACTTC	CASSVDSKDGEQYF	NA	TRBV9	TRBJ2-7	NA
TGTGCCAGCAGTGAAGGCGTCGTGGTTCAGCCCCAGCATTTT	CASSEGVVVQPQHF	few	TRBV6-1	TRBJ1-5	NA
TGTGCCAGCACTTCCGGCGGAGATACGCAGTATTTT	CASTSGGDTQYF	many	TRBV3-1	TRBJ2-3	NA
TGCAGTGCTATGTTCGTCGGGGGGAGCAATCAGCCCCAGCATTTT	CSAMFVGGSNQPQHF	NA	TRBV20-1	TRBJ1-5	NA
TGTGCCAGCAGTTTTAGTGTCGGGGGCGCTACCAAAAACATTCAGTACTTC	CASSFSVGGATKNIQYF	NA	TRBV6-5	TRBJ2-4	NA
TGTGCCAGCAGTTTTCAACGGACTAGCGGGTTGACGGATACGCAGTATTTT	CASSFQRTSGLTDTQYF	NA	TRBV28	TRBJ2-3	TRBD2
TGTGCCAGCAGCCAAAGCCCCGGGGGCTCCTACGAGCAGTACTTC	CASSQSPGGSYEQYF	few	TRBV3-1	TRBJ2-7	NA
TGCAGTGCTGCCGGGACTAGCGGGGACTACGAGCAGTACTTC	CSAAGTSGDYEQYF	many	TRBV20-1	TRBJ2-7	TRBD2
TGTGCTAGTGCAACGGATAACTATGGCTACACCTTC	CASATDNYGYTF	few	TRBV12-5	TRBJ1-2	NA
TGCGCCAGCAGCCTCACTGCCGGGTTGGATCAGCCCCAGCATTTT	CASSLTAGLDQPQHF	few	TRBV4-1	TRBJ1-5	NA
TGTGCCAGCAGTTACCGAGAACACGACCATACTGGAAACACCATATATTTT	CASSYREHDHTGNTIYF	many	TRBV6-6	TRBJ1-3	NA
TGTGCCAGCAGCCCCGGGACTAACACAGATACGCAGTATTTT	CASSPGTNTDTQYF	few	TRBV7-9	TRBJ2-3	TRBD2
TGTGCCAGCAGCCCGGGACAGGGTTGGGCTGAAGCTTTCTTT	CASSPGQGWAEAFF	NA	TRBV9	TRBJ1-1	TRBD1
TGTGCCAGCCCTACTACAGCGTGGGATCCAAACAATGAGCAGTTCTTC	CASPTTAWDPNNEQFF	NA	TRBV6-1	TRBJ2-1	NA
TGTGCCAGTAGTGAATTAAAGGGCTCCGGGGAGCTGTTTTTT	CASSELKGSGELFF	NA	TRBV6-1	TRBJ2-2	NA
TGTGCCAGCAGTGAAGATAGGACCCCGTACGCAGATACGCAGTATTTT	CASSEDRTPYADTQYF	many	TRBV2	TRBJ2-3	NA